The present entry profiles one T cell receptor (beta chain) with its context. This CDR3 spans 20 amino acids. Per germline, CDR1 LGHNT and CDR2 FRNRAP. V was pared by 7 bases and J by 1 base, with 24 bases of the junction left unmatched. Original methodology: Amplification of reference gene primers provided the estimated nucleated cell counts. The data were produced by immunoSEQ multiplex PCR, yet TCRdb's version contains in-frame clones alone and is incomplete. For V, J and clone size, that table is used; D and trimming come from the DNA. Of more than 200,000 clones listed, roughly 80% were seen once; the top ten hold under 5.5%. The source of the sample is a study of blood T cell repertoires in COVID-19. Overall study: The study drew acute and convalescent COVID-19 samples from the United States, Italy and Spain. The cDNA or gDNA used as material had been derived from T cells, B-cell-depleted T cells, or PBMCs.

The specimen was peripheral blood. The chain recombines TRBV12-5 with TRBJ1-2; 7 bases are shared with TRBD1. The receptor's source is a woman older than 75 with active or convalescent COVID-19. In nucleotides, the CDR3 is TGTGCTAGTGCTCGTCAAAGGGGCCCGCGACAGGGAACCATTAACTATGGCTACACCTTC. Protein product: CASARQRGPRQGTINYGYTF.